This TCR beta chain was observed in a study of metastatic and nonmetastatic thyroid tumors. None of the patients had undergone any treatment ahead of thyroid surgery. Sample share makes this clone medium-sized. MiXCR reprocessed the PCR reads for TCRdb. The sample shows around 50,000 clones, 25% to 30% of them seen only once. The CDR3 runs to 13 residues. Per the germline V gene, CDR1 is MNHNS and CDR2 is SASEGT. The ends were cut back, 6 bases at V and 7 bases at J, with 15 bases in the middle. Sequencing was carried out using blood. The gene calls are TRBV6-1 and TRBJ1-2; D possibly corresponds to TRBD1 (6 bases). The TCR comes from a female donor with papillary thyroid cancer or a benign thyroid nodule (not recorded which). Some clones in this sample may be carry-over from other donors' samples. The CDR3 nucleotides read TGTGCCAGCAGGAGAGAGGGGGTGGCTGGCTACACCTTC. It yields the protein CASRREGVAGYTF.